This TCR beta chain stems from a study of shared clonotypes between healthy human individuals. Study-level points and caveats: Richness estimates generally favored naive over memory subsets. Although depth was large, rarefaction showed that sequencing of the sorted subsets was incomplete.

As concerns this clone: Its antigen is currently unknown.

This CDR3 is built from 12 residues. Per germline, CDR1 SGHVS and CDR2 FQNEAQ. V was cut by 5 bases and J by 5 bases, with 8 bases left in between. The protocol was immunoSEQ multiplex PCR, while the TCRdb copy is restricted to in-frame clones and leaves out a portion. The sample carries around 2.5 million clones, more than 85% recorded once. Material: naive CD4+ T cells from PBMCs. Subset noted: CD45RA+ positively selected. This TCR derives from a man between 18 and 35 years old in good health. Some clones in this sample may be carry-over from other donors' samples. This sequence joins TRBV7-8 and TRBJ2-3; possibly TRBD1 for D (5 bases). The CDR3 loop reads CASSPRGDTQYF. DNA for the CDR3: TGTGCCAGCAGCCCTAGGGGAGATACGCAGTATTTT.